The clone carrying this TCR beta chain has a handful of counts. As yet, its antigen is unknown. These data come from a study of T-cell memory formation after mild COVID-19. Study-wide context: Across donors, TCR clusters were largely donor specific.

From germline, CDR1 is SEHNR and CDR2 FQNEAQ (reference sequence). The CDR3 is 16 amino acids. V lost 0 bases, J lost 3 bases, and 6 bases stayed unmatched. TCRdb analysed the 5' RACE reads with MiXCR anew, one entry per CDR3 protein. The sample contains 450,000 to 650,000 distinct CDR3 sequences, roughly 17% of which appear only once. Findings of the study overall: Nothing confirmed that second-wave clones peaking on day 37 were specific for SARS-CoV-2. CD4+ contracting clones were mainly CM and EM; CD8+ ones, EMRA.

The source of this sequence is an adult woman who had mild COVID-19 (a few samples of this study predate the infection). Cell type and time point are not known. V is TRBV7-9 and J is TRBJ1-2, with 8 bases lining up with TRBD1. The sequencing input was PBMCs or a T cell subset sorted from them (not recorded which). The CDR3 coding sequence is TGTGCCAGCAGCTTAGCGGGAGGACAGGGAGACTATGGCTACACCTTC. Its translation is CASSLAGGQGDYGYTF.